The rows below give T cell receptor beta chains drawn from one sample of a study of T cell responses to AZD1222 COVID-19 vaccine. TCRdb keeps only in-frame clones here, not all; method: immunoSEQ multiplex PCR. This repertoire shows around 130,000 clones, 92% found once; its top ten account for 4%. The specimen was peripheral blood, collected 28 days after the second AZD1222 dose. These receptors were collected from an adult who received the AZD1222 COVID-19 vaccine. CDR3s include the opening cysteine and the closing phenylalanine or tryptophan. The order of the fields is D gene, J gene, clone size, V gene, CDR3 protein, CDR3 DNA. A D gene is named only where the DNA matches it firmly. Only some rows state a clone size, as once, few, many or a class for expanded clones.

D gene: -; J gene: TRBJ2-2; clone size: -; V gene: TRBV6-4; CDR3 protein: CAIKCQYANTGELFF; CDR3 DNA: TGTGCCATTAAGTGTCAGTACGCGAACACCGGGGAGCTGTTTTTT
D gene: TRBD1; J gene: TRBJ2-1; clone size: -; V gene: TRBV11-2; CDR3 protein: CASSPTGTGFDEQFF; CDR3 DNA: TGTGCCAGCAGCCCTACCGGGACAGGGTTCGATGAGCAGTTCTTC
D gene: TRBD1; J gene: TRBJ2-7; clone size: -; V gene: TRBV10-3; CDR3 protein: CAIRSAGGDWDEQYF; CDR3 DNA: TGTGCCATCAGGAGTGCAGGGGGCGATTGGGACGAGCAGTACTTC
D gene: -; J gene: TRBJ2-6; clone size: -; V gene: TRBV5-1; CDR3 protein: CASRLLSGANVLTF; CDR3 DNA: TGCGCCAGCAGATTACTTTCTGGGGCCAACGTCCTGACTTTC
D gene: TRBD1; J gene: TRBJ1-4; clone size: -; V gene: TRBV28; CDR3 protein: CASSRQGAEKLFF; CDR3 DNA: TGTGCCAGCAGCCGACAGGGGGCTGAAAAACTGTTTTTT
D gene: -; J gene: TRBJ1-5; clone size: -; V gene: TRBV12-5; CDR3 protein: CASGLGEGDNQPQHF; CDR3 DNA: TGTGCTAGTGGTTTGGGTGAGGGGGACAATCAGCCCCAGCATTTT
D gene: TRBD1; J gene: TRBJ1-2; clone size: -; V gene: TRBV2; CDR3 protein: CASRRDRTNYGYTF; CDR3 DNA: TGTGCCAGCAGGAGGGACAGGACTAACTATGGCTACACCTTC
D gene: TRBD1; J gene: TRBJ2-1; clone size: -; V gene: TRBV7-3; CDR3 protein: CASSLIPGTGSNEQFF; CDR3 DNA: TGTGCCAGCAGCTTAATCCCCGGGACAGGTAGCAATGAGCAGTTCTTC
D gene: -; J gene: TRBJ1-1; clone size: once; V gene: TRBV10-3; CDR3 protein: CAISGVRKEAFF; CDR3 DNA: TGTGCCATCAGTGGGGTCCGAAAGGAGGCTTTCTTT
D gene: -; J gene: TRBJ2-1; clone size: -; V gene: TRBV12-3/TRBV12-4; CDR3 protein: CASSFRQWDEQFF; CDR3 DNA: TGTGCCAGCAGTTTTAGACAGTGGGATGAGCAGTTCTTC
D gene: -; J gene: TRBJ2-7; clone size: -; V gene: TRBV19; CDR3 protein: CASSSNGIDYEQYF; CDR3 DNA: TGTGCCAGTAGTAGCAACGGGATAGACTACGAGCAGTACTTC
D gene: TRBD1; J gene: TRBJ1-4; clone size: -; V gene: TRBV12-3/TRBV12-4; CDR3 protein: CASSYRGEKLFF; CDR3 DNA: TGTGCCAGCAGTTACAGGGGTGAAAAACTGTTTTTT
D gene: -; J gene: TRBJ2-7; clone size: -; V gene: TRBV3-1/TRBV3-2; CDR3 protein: CASSQERFSYEQYF; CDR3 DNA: TGTGCCAGCAGCCAAGAGCGGTTTTCCTACGAGCAGTACTTC